These 22 T cell receptor beta chains were sequenced from one sample in a study of blood T cell repertoires in COVID-19. Only in-frame clones appear in the TCRdb table, and some are missing; sequencing was by immunoSEQ multiplex PCR. This sample carries 100,000 to 150,000 clones, more than 70% of them seen once, and the ten largest clones take approximately 6.3%. The source material was peripheral blood. Receptors were obtained from a man aged 80 or over with active or convalescent COVID-19.

This rearrangement joins TRBV5-1 to TRBJ1-6, with 9 bases fitting TRBD1. Germline V CDR1 and CDR2: SGHRS, YFSETQ. The CDR3 is 16 residues long. Trimming at V came to 0 bases and at J to 8 bases, leaving 6 bases not matched to a gene. The CDR3 sequence: CASSLEGQGMDSPLHF. The CDR3 DNA is TGCGCCAGCAGCTTGGAAGGACAGGGGATGGATTCACCCCTCCACTTT.

The chain has TRBV5-5 and TRBJ1-4, with a possible D match to TRBD1 (6 bases). Germline lookup yields CDR1 SGHKS and CDR2 YYEKEE (reference sequence). V gave up 3 bases and J gave up 7 bases, with 16 bases separating them. The CDR3 loop spans 15 amino acids. The CDR3 DNA sequence: TGTGCCAGCAGCTCAAGGGGGAGCGGGGGTGAAAAACTGTTTTTT. Protein: CASSSRGSGGEKLFF. The full variable domain, its missing parts supplied by reference TRBV5-5 and TRBJ1-4, is DAGVTQSPTHLIKTRGQQVTLRCSPISGHKSVSWYQQVLGQGPQFIFQYYEKEERGRGNFPDRFSARQFPNYSSELNVNALLLGDSALYLCASSSRGSGGEKLFFGSGTQLSVL.

The chain couples TRBV9 to TRBJ1-5; a possible D gene is TRBD1 (5 bases). This CDR3 spans 15 amino acids. Trimming took off 0 bases at V and 4 bases at J, with 11 bases between the two ends. From germline, CDR1 is SGDLS and CDR2 YYNGEE. CDR3 in amino acids: CASSVDGHPNQPQHF. In DNA, the CDR3 is TGTGCCAGCAGCGTAGATGGACACCCAAATCAGCCCCAGCATTTT.

This chain joins TRBV5-1 and TRBJ2-3; perhaps TRBD1 as D (5 bases). The CDR3 runs 14 residues. The V gene's germline CDR1 is SGHRS and CDR2 YFSETQ. V was cut by 0 bases and J by 0 bases, with 5 bases left in between. CDR3 loop: CASSLDRSTDTQYF. In nucleotides, the CDR3 is TGCGCCAGCAGCTTGGACAGGAGCACAGATACGCAGTATTTT. Full variable domain (remainder filled in from reference TRBV5-1 and TRBJ2-3): KAGVTQTPRYLIKTRGQQVTLSCSPISGHRSVSWYQQTPGQGLQFLFEYFSETQRNKGNFPGRFSGRQFSNSRSEMNVSTLELGDSALYLCASSLDRSTDTQYFGPGTRLTVL.

This clone was seen a handful of times. The chain combines TRBV12-2 with TRBJ2-7; TRBD2 is the table's D call and was not checked against the DNA. TRBV12-2 counts as a pseudogene. The CDR3 loop spans 14 amino acids. The CDR3 sequence is CASRCSGGCYEQYF. CDR3 nucleotide sequence: TGTGCAAGTCGCTGTAGCGGGGGGTGCTACGAGCAGTACTTC.

In its sample, this clone was seen once. The CDR3 protein is CASSVVGSDTGELFF. The CDR3 nucleotides are TGTGCCAGCAGCGTAGTCGGCAGCGACACCGGGGAGCTGTTTTTT. The chain carries TRBV9 and TRBJ2-2; no reliable D call. CDR1 SGDLS and CDR2 YYNGEE come from the germline V gene. V lost 0 bases, J lost 3 bases, and 9 bases lay in between. This CDR3 has 15 amino acids.

V and J are TRBV21-1 and TRBJ1-6; the table's D call of TRBD1 was not tested on the DNA. TRBV21-1 is flagged as a pseudogene. The CDR3 is 16 amino acids. The CDR3 reads CASSKHPRGRNSPLHF. In nucleotides, the CDR3 is TGTGCCAGCAGCAAACATCCCAGGGGCAGGAATTCACCCCTCCACTTT.

This chain links TRBV7-3 with TRBJ1-1; 8 bases map to TRBD1. The CDR3 consists of 14 residues. The germline gives CDR1 SGHTA, CDR2 FQGTGA. J was trimmed by 5 bases and V by 5 bases; bases with no gene match: 7. This chain's CDR3 is CASSVQGAGTEAFF. The CDR3 DNA reads TGTGCCAGCAGCGTCCAGGGGGCCGGAACTGAAGCTTTCTTT.

This CDR3 reads CASSFGGAKNIQYF. The CDR3 coding sequence is TGTGCCAGCAGTTTTGGGGGGGCCAAAAACATTCAGTACTTC. V gene TRBV28 combines with J gene TRBJ2-4, with D possibly being TRBD2 (6 bases). The V end lost 3 bases, the J end lost 1 base, and 7 bases lay between the germline ends. The CDR3 length is 14 residues. From germline, CDR1 is MDHEN and CDR2 SYDVKM.

The J gene is TRBJ2-1, the V gene TRBV5-1; 9 bases line up with TRBD2. This CDR3 is 16 amino acids long. Trimming took 1 base from V and 4 from J; bases not matched to a gene: 6. The germline V gene has CDR1 SGHRS and CDR2 YFSETQ. DNA of the CDR3: TGCGCCAGCAGCTTGTGGGCCCTAGCGGGGTACAATGAGCAGTTCTTC. It codes for CASSLWALAGYNEQFF.

The J gene is TRBJ2-2, the V gene TRBV10-3; 8 nucleotides align to TRBD1. J gave up 5 bases and V 4 bases, and 6 bases lay outside the gene matches. This CDR3 comprises 15 residues. The germline CDR1 and CDR2 sequences are ENHRY and SYGVKD. The CDR3 DNA is TGTGCCATCAGTGGACAGGGGAGAGAAACCGGGGAGCTGTTTTTT. This sequence encodes CAISGQGRETGELFF.

The CDR3 DNA reads as TGTGCCAGCAGTCCCCCCCCCGGGGTCCGGGAAGCTTTCTTT. Amino acids: CASSPPPGVREAFF. V is TRBV6-7 and J is TRBJ1-1; D not resolved. TRBV6-7 is recorded as an ORF, its role being uncertain. Trimming cost V 5 bases and J 8 bases, with 18 bases left between them. The CDR3 spans 14 residues.

Only one count was recorded for this clone. The genes are TRBV28 and TRBJ2-7; D is perhaps TRBD1 (6 bases). V lost 6 bases and J lost 2, with 11 bases in between. The germline gives CDR1 MDHEN, CDR2 SYDVKM. The CDR3 contains 13 residues. The CDR3 DNA reads TGTGCCAGCAGCCCACGGACAGCCTACGAGCAGTACTTC. Amino acids: CASSPRTAYEQYF.

This clone appeared once. In the same sample, other DNA sequences code for this CDR3. V and J are TRBV18 and TRBJ1-2, with D hard to call. The germline V gene encodes CDR1 KGHSH and CDR2 LQKENI. Trimming left V 0 bases short and J 5 bases short, with 7 bases between. The CDR3 has 13 amino acids. The CDR3: CASSPPSGYGYTF. The CDR3 DNA sequence: TGTGCCAGCTCACCACCGTCGGGATATGGCTACACCTTC.

Details on this clone: The sample carries other DNA sequences with the same CDR3. The V gene is TRBV18, the J gene TRBJ1-2; TRBD1 agrees at 9 bases. V was clipped by 3 bases and J by 6 bases; unmatched bases: 5. The CDR3 contains 14 residues. Germline-derived CDR1 and CDR2 are KGHSH and LQKENI. As DNA, the CDR3 is TGTGCCAGCTCACCCGGGACAGGGTTCGATGGCTACACCTTC. The encoded protein is CASSPGTGFDGYTF.

This clone was recorded only once. CDR3 sequence reads: CASSLVGQGALEQYF. DNA for the CDR3: TGTGCCAGCAGCTTGGTTGGACAGGGGGCGTTGGAGCAGTACTTC. This chain joins TRBV5-4 and TRBJ2-7; 11 bases align to TRBD1. J lost 7 bases, V lost 0 bases, and 6 bases had no gene match. In germline, CDR1 is SGHNT, CDR2 YYREEE (reference sequence). The CDR3 is 15 amino acids.

V and J are TRBV11-2 and TRBJ1-6; a weak D match, TRBD1 (6 bases). Trimming pared 1 base from V and 5 bases from J, leaving 15 bases between. CDR3 length equals 17 residues. Germline values: CDR1 SGHAT, CDR2 FQNNGV. The CDR3 region has the DNA TGTGCCAGCAGCTTAGTCACCATCAGGGGCCATAATTCACCCCTCCACTTT. This encodes CASSLVTIRGHNSPLHF.

The rearrangement uses TRBV3-1 (or the pseudogene TRBV3-2) and TRBJ2-7, with D possibly matching TRBD2 (6 bases). The ends were cut back, 7 bases at V and 5 bases at J, with 9 bases in the middle. This CDR3 spans 11 amino acids. The germline CDR1 and CDR2 sequences are LGHDT and YNNKEL (reference sequence). CDR3 in DNA: TGTGCCAGCAAGGAGGGCCACGAGCAGTACTTC. Encoded protein: CASKEGHEQYF.

Here the CDR3 reads CAISPGTSVQETQYF. The DNA of the CDR3 is TGTGCCATCAGTCCCGGGACTAGCGTCCAAGAGACCCAGTACTTC. The gene calls are TRBV10-3 and TRBJ2-5; 10 bases align to TRBD2. Germline V lookup: CDR1 ENHRY, CDR2 SYGVKD. The CDR3 extends over 15 amino acids. J lost 1 base, V lost 5 bases, and 4 bases had no gene match.

V usage is TRBV7-9 and J usage is TRBJ1-4, with TRBD1 identical over 7 bases. Germline V CDR1 and CDR2: SEHNR, FQNEAQ (reference sequence). The V and J ends lost 7 bases and 7 bases, in that order; junction bases with no gene match: 6. The CDR3 is made up of 13 amino acids. DNA for the CDR3: TGTGCCAGCACGGACAGGCCTCCTGAAAAACTGTTTTTT. This codes for CASTDRPPEKLFF.

The count of this clone is one. The V call is TRBV5-4, the J call TRBJ2-5; 12 nucleotides agree with TRBD2. V gave up 4 bases and J gave up 4 bases; unmatched junction bases: 2. The CDR3 spans 14 residues. CDR1 and CDR2 from the germline V gene are SGHNT and YYREEE (reference sequence). The CDR3 DNA reads as TGTGCCAGCAGCCCGGGACTAGCGGGAGAGACCCAGTACTTC. Amino acids: CASSPGLAGETQYF.

The rearrangement joins TRBV19 to TRBJ1-2; 7 nucleotides match TRBD1. The CDR3 runs to 13 residues. The trim removed 5 bases at V and 4 bases at J, leaving 4 bases unmatched. From germline, CDR1 is LNHDA and CDR2 SQIVND (reference sequence). The CDR3: CASSETGIYGYTF. In nucleotides, the CDR3 is TGTGCCAGTAGTGAGACAGGGATCTATGGCTACACCTTC.